The 6 T cell receptor beta chains below come from one sample, sequenced in a study of technical replicates of blood from a few donors. Using immunoSEQ multiplex PCR, the repertoire was profiled, and TCRdb retains in-frame clones only, with some absent. The sample includes about 66,000 clones, roughly nine tenths of them seen just once. Sequencing was done on a sample of T cells isolated from PBMCs. The origin of the receptors is a human donor in good health.

The gene calls are TRBV5-8 and TRBJ2-7; 7 nucleotides match TRBD2. The CDR3 is 15 amino acids. Germline V CDR1 and CDR2: SGHTS, YDEGEE. V gave up 2 bases and J gave up 2 bases; unmatched junction bases: 7. The CDR3 protein is CASSFRDYIPYEQYF. DNA of the CDR3: TGTGCCAGCAGCTTCCGGGACTACATTCCCTACGAGCAGTACTTC. The variable domain in full, completed from reference TRBV5-8 and TRBJ2-7, reads EAGVTQSPTHLIKTRGQQATLRCSPISGHTSVYWYQQALGLGLQFLLWYDEGEERNRGNFPPRFSGRQFPNYSSELNVNALELEDSALYLCASSFRDYIPYEQYFGPGTRLTVT.

CDR3 sequence (DNA): TGTGCCAGCAGCGTAGGTGGACTAGCGGGGAATGAGCAGTTCTTC. Amino acids: CASSVGGLAGNEQFF. The rearrangement uses TRBV9 and TRBJ2-1, with TRBD2 identical over 12 bases. The CDR3 length is 15 residues. V shed 0 bases and J 7 bases; nucleotides not matched to a gene: 2. The germline gives CDR1 SGDLS, CDR2 YYNGEE.

The V gene is TRBV19, the J gene TRBJ2-6, with D possibly TRBD1 on 5 matching bases. The CDR3 spans 15 residues. Trimming took 7 bases from V and 1 from J, leaving 11 bases between them. Germline V CDR1 and CDR2: LNHDA, SQIVND (reference sequence). DNA of the CDR3: TGTGCCAGTACCCCTACAGGTTCTGGGGCCAACGTCCTGACTTTC. This gives the protein CASTPTGSGANVLTF.

This sequence joins TRBV4-3 and TRBJ2-1, with 11 bases fitting TRBD2. Germline V gene lookup returns CDR1 LGHNA and CDR2 YSLEER. The trim removed 4 bases at V and 4 bases at J, leaving 6 bases unmatched. The CDR3 is 16 residues long. Here the CDR3 DNA reads TGCGCCAGCAGCCTCTACGGACTAGCGGGTTACAATGAGCAGTTCTTC. Its protein is CASSLYGLAGYNEQFF.

The rearrangement joins TRBV6-4 to TRBJ2-3; no reliable D call. V was pared by 6 bases and J by 4 bases, with 14 bases between. The CDR3 extends over 14 amino acids. The V gene's germline CDR1 is MRHNA and CDR2 SNTAGT. The CDR3 sequence: CASSPRIDSDTQYF. Here the CDR3 DNA reads TGTGCCAGCAGCCCGCGTATCGACTCAGATACGCAGTATTTT.

J is TRBJ2-7 and V is TRBV5-6; TRBD2 matches at 8 bases. Germline assignment: CDR1 SGHDT and CDR2 YYEEEE. V lost 7 bases to trimming and J lost 5 bases; unmatched junction nucleotides: 20. This CDR3 has 17 residues. The CDR3 spells CASGGGREGLRGNEQYF. The CDR3 nucleotides are TGTGCCAGCGGAGGGGGACGGGAGGGACTCCGGGGAAACGAGCAGTACTTC.